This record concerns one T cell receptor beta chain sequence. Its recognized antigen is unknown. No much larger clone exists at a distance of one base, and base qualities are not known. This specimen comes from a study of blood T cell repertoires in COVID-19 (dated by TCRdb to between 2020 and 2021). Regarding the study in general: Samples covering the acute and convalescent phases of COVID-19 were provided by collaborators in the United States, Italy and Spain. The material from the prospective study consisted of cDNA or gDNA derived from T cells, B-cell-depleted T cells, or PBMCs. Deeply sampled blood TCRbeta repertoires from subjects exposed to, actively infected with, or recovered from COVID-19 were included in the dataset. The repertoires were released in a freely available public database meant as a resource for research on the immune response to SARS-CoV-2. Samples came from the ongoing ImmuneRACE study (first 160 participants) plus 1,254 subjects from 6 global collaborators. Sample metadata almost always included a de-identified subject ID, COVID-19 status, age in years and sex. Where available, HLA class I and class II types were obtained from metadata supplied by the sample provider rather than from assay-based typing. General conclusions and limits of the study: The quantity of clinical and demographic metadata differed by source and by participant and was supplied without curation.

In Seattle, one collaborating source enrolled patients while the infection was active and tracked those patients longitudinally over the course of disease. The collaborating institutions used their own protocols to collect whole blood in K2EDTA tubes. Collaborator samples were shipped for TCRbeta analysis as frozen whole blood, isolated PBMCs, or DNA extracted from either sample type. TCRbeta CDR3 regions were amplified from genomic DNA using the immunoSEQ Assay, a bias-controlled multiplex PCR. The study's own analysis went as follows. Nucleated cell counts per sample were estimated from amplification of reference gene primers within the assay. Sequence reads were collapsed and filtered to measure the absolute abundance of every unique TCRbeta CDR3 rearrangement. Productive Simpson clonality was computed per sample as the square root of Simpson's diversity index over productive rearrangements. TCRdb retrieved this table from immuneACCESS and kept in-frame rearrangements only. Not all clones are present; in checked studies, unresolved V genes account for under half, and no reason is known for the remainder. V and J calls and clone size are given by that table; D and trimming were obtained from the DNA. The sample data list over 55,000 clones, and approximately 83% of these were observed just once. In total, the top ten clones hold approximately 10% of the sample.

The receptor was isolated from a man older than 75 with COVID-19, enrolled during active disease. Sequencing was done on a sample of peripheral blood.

Here is the DNA: TGCGCCAGCAGCCACGGGGGATTGGCTAATGAAAAACTGTTTTTT. This is translated as CASSHGGLANEKLFF. The chain was built from TRBV4-1 and TRBJ1-4; the D segment could be TRBD1, given 5 matching bases. V is shortened by 3 bases, J by 3 bases, and the region joining them spans 11 bases. In the germline V gene, CDR1 corresponds to MGHRA and CDR2 to YSYEKL. The CDR3 has 15 amino acids, counting the end cysteine and phenylalanine. CDR3 DNA is the only sequence kept; it has 45 bases, read in frame from the first base.